The table lists the clone carrying this T cell receptor (beta chain) with a few counts. What it binds is unknown. Mouse germline and gene names are used. Read sequence stops 1 residue before the CDR3 end, and the germline J gene provides the missing end. The table came from immunoSEQ multiplex PCR; TCRdb's copy has only in-frame clones and leaves some out. This table holds approximately 45,000 clones, approximately 70% found once. V was trimmed by 5 bases and J by 4 bases, leaving 12 bases between them. CDR3 length: 13 residues. Per germline, CDR1 NSQYPW and CDR2 LRSPGD (reference sequence). The data were obtained in a study of tissue T cells after allogeneic stem cell transplantation. Study findings and constraints: The study did not identify alloreactive or antigen-specific tissue TCRs, and some clones might be persisting host cells. Shared clones across patients were few; motif clustering revealed tissue-specific shared signatures. The patient cohort was small and clinically heterogeneous, with limited sampling depth.

This sequence originates from a pool of C57BL/6 mice in good health. The V and J genes are TRBV1 and TRBJ2-7, with D unclear. Input material: sorted cells pooled from one or two spleens. CDR3 residues: CTCSIQPIYEQYF. The CDR3 DNA, read in part, is TGCACCTGCAGTATCCAGCCAATATATGAACAGTAC.